This T cell receptor (beta chain) is from a study of blood T cell repertoires in COVID-19. The V gene end was trimmed by 2 bases and the J gene end by 2 bases; junction bases not matched to a gene: 1. Germline V gene sequence: CDR1 MNHNS, CDR2 SASEGT. The CDR3 is made up of 15 amino acids. Using immunoSEQ multiplex PCR, the repertoire was profiled, and TCRdb retains in-frame clones only, with some absent. The table includes some 120,000 clones, over 70% detected once. This TCR was sampled from a woman aged 45-59 years with acute or convalescent COVID-19. The sample comprised peripheral blood. The chain couples TRBV6-1 to TRBJ2-3; 10 bases match TRBD2. The CDR3 is CASSELAGATDTQYF. The CDR3, as DNA: TGTGCCAGCAGTGAACTAGCGGGGGCCACAGATACGCAGTATTTT.